This is a list of T cell receptor beta chains from one sample in a study of T-cell reconstitution after alpha-beta-depleted transplantation in children. TCRdb passed the PCR reads through MiXCR, listing each CDR3 protein once. The sample includes approximately 400,000 distinct CDR3 sequences, about a sixth of them seen just once. This sample comprised PBMCs, mostly from graft donor cells, obtained 360 days after TCRalphabeta/CD19-depleted stem cell transplant. The receptor source for this set is a boy under two years old who had a stem cell transplant for Wiskott-Aldrich syndrome, so the T cells may come from the graft donor. The CDR3 runs from the conserved cysteine through the conserved F or W. Clone size appears in some rows only: once, few, many, or a class for an expanded clone.

v_gene: TRBV6-2/TRBV6-3
j_gene: TRBJ2-1
len: 15
abundance: few
CDR3aa: CASSYGLAWYNEQFF

v_gene: TRBV7-9
j_gene: TRBJ2-2
len: 15
abundance: -
CDR3aa: CASSLNGINTGELFF

v_gene: TRBV20-1
j_gene: TRBJ2-5
len: 13
abundance: few
CDR3aa: CSARDQLPETQYF

v_gene: TRBV12-3/TRBV12-4
j_gene: TRBJ1-2
len: 12
abundance: -
CDR3aa: CASSLGGNGYTF

v_gene: TRBV18
j_gene: TRBJ2-7
len: 15
abundance: -
CDR3aa: CASSPASGGSYEQYF

v_gene: TRBV2
j_gene: TRBJ2-1
len: 11
abundance: many
CDR3aa: CASSLAGEQFF

v_gene: TRBV20-1
j_gene: TRBJ2-7
len: 12
abundance: few
CDR3aa: CSAREGSYEQYF

v_gene: TRBV11-1
j_gene: TRBJ2-3
len: 18
abundance: -
CDR3aa: CASSGGTSGFSSTDTQYF

v_gene: TRBV7-9
j_gene: TRBJ2-7
len: 15
abundance: many
CDR3aa: CASSLGPVPTYEQYF

v_gene: TRBV5-1
j_gene: TRBJ2-7
len: 14
abundance: few
CDR3aa: CASSLPGPSYEQYF